The following is a T cell receptor beta chain sequence with its context. Antigen specificity is unknown. Unique molecular identifiers were used in preparing the TCRbeta library. MiXCR, run by TCRdb on the PCR reads, gives a single entry per CDR3 protein. The table records 9,000 or so distinct CDR3 sequences, approximately 15% of them present only once. The source of the sample is a study of T-cell reconstitution after alpha-beta-depleted transplantation in children. Overall study results and limits: Surviving recipient T cells and thymic progenitors accounted for the high day-60 TCRbeta diversity observed in some patients. When one year had passed after transplant, most T-cell counts and diversity came from newly produced T cells. Reports say that about two months after transplant, the alpha-beta T cells came out of several hundred graft clones that had expanded.

Trimming cost V 1 base and J 8 bases, with 18 bases left between them. The CDR3 has 16 residues. Germline values: CDR1 LNHDA, CDR2 SQIVND (reference sequence). The sequences come from PBMCs, mostly from graft donor cells, collected 60 days after TCRalphabeta/CD19-depleted stem cell transplant. The chain carries TRBV19 and TRBJ2-1; a weak D match, TRBD2 (7 bases). This clonotype was obtained from a male patient aged 10-17 years who had a stem cell transplant for acute lymphoblastic leukemia, so the T cells may come from the graft donor. The CDR3 sequence is CASSIGIGGRVYEQFF. The CDR3 DNA is TGTGCCAGTAGTATAGGCATCGGGGGGCGAGTTTATGAGCAGTTCTTC.